The 20 T cell receptor beta chains below were found in one sample sequenced in a study of CD4 T cells in relation to SARS-CoV-2 and coronaviruses. Unexposed donor CD4+ T cells date from about 2010-2019, before the COVID-19 pandemic. CD4+ T cells were isolated from the cells after 10 days of culture. Their antigens are not known. Method: immunoSEQ multiplex PCR; TCRdb's copy keeps in-frame clones and lacks some. The sample contains roughly 24,000 clones, approximately 72% of which appear only once. Material for sequencing was CD4+ T cells from PBMCs, cultured in vitro. The receptor source for this set is a human donor in good health.

V is TRBV2 and J is TRBJ1-1; the D is unclear. The CDR3 runs to 14 residues. Trimming stripped 2 bases from V and 6 bases from J, with 13 bases between. Germline CDR1 reads SNHLY; CDR2 reads FYNNEI. The CDR3 DNA is TGTGCCAGCAGTGAATCGCGGGTCCGCGCTGAAGCTTTCTTT. It yields the protein CASSESRVRAEAFF. Together with reference TRBV2 and TRBJ1-1, the CDR3 gives the full variable domain: EPEVTQTPSHQVTQMGQEVILRCVPISNHLYFYWYRQILGQKVEFLVSFYNNEISEKSEIFDDQFSVERPDGSNFTLKIRSTKLEDSAMYFCASSESRVRAEAFFGQGTRLTVV.

V is TRBV5-4 and J is TRBJ1-5; D remains unclear. Germline loops: CDR1 SGHNT, CDR2 YYREEE (reference sequence). The CDR3 runs 13 residues. V was pared by 0 bases and J by 4 bases, with 5 bases between. The CDR3 coding sequence is TGTGCCAGCAGCTTGGATCCAAATCAGCCCCAGCATTTT. This gives the protein CASSLDPNQPQHF.

This chain links TRBV7-9 with TRBJ2-3, with D uncertain. V gave up 1 base and J gave up 1 base, with 18 bases separating them. Germline V gene sequence: CDR1 SEHNR, CDR2 FQNEAQ (reference sequence). The CDR3 runs 18 residues. The CDR3, as DNA: TGTGCCAGCAGCTTAGACCGGCGTACCGTTATCGGCACAGATACGCAGTATTTT. As protein: CASSLDRRTVIGTDTQYF.

The V and J genes are TRBV7-9 and TRBJ2-7; D is ambiguous. This CDR3 has 13 amino acids. V was shortened by 2 bases and J by 5 bases, with 10 bases between the two germline ends. Germline assignment: CDR1 SEHNR and CDR2 FQNEAQ (reference sequence). The CDR3 is CASSLRVGHEQYF. For the CDR3, the DNA is TGTGCCAGCAGCTTACGGGTGGGCCACGAGCAGTACTTC. Complete variable domain (other parts from reference TRBV7-9 and TRBJ2-7): DTGVSQNPRHKITKRGQNVTFRCDPISEHNRLYWYRQTLGQGPEFLTYFQNEAQLEKSRLLSDRFSAERPKGSFSTLEIQRTEQGDSAMYLCASSLRVGHEQYFGPGTRLTVT.

J is TRBJ1-5 and V is TRBV30, with a possible D match to TRBD1 (5 bases). Deletions cut 1 base from V and 9 bases from J, with 10 bases between. Germline CDR1 GTSNPN, CDR2 SVGIG (reference sequence). CDR3 length: 12 residues. CDR3 residues: CAWSGTQGPQHF. DNA of the CDR3: TGTGCCTGGAGTGGGACCCAGGGGCCCCAGCATTTT. Supplemented by reference TRBV30 and TRBJ1-5, the full variable domain reads SQTIHQWPATLVQPVGSPLSLECTVEGTSNPNLYWYRQAAGRGLQLLFYSVGIGQISSEVPQNLSASRPQDRQFILSSKKLLLSDSGFYLCAWSGTQGPQHFGDGTRLSIL.

The chain has TRBV18 and TRBJ2-7, with D perhaps being TRBD1 or TRBD2 (5 bases each). V was clipped by 5 bases and J by 3 bases, with 11 bases between them. The CDR3 has 13 residues. CDR1 is KGHSH, CDR2 LQKENI, per germline. The CDR3 nucleotides read TGTGCCAGCTCAGGGGCCCGGGGCTACGAGCAGTACTTC. Translated, it gives CASSGARGYEQYF. Drawing the rest from reference TRBV18 and TRBJ2-7, the complete variable domain is NAGVMQNPRHLVRRRGQEARLRCSPMKGHSHVYWYRQLPEEGLKFMVYLQKENIIDESGMPKERFSAEFPKEGPSILRIQQVVRGDSAAYFCASSGARGYEQYFGPGTRLTVT.

The V gene is TRBV7-3, the J gene TRBJ1-1, with D perhaps matching TRBD1 (5 bases). Trimming pared 5 bases from V and 1 base from J, leaving 8 bases between. This CDR3 has 13 residues. CDR1 and CDR2 (germline): SGHTA, FQGTGA. The CDR3 here is CASSADRNTEAFF. In nucleotides, the CDR3 is TGTGCCAGCAGCGCCGACAGGAACACTGAAGCTTTCTTT. The full variable domain, in which reference TRBV7-3 and TRBJ1-1 provide the parts outside the CDR3, is GAGVSQTPSNKVTEKGKYVELRCDPISGHTALYWYRQSLGQGPEFLIYFQGTGAADDSGLPNDRFFAVRPEGSVSTLKIQRTERGDSAVYLCASSADRNTEAFFGQGTRLTVV.

The rearrangement links TRBV5-1 to TRBJ2-3, with 11 bases lining up with TRBD2. The CDR3 runs 17 residues. Germline CDR1 reads SGHRS; CDR2 reads YFSETQ. V was clipped by 5 bases and J by 4 bases; unmatched bases: 12. The CDR3 protein is CASRVGLAGSPPDTQYF. Written as DNA, the CDR3 is TGCGCCAGCAGGGTCGGACTAGCGGGTTCCCCCCCAGATACGCAGTATTTT.

The chain recombines TRBV7-9 with TRBJ2-5; weak D call: TRBD1 (6 bases). Germline CDR1 SEHNR, CDR2 FQNEAQ (reference sequence). V gave up 6 bases and J gave up 3 bases, with 26 bases separating them. CDR3 length equals 18 residues. Written as DNA, the CDR3 is TGTGCCAGCAGTGTCCGCTCGCAGCTCCAGGGACAAGAAGAGACCCAGTACTTC. It translates to CASSVRSQLQGQEETQYF.

The count of this clone is one. Its ends do not fully match the called genes, so a read error is possible. J is TRBJ2-5 and V is TRBV19; TRBD1 matches 8 bases. Germline V gene lookup returns CDR1 LNHDA and CDR2 SQIVND (reference sequence). This CDR3 comprises 14 residues. The CDR3 coding sequence is TGTGCCAGTAGTCTAGAGACAGGGGCAAAGACCCAGTACTTC. Translated, it gives CASSLETGAKTQYF.

The chain joins TRBV19 to TRBJ2-2; unclear D gene. The CDR3 is 13 residues long. Between the trimmed V and J ends, which lost 7 bases and 1 base, there was a span of 7 bases. CDR1 is LNHDA and CDR2 is SQIVND in the germline V gene (reference sequence). CDR3 amino acids: CASNLGNTGELFF. The CDR3 region has the DNA TGTGCCAGTAATTTGGGGAACACCGGGGAGCTGTTTTTT.

This clone is judged medium-sized (0.01 to 0.1%). This rearrangement joins TRBV18 to TRBJ2-3; maybe TRBD1 (5 bases). This CDR3 spans 13 amino acids. Looked up from germline, CDR1 is KGHSH and CDR2 is LQKENI. V dropped 3 bases and J dropped 3 bases, with 7 bases sitting between them. Here the CDR3 DNA reads TGTGCCAGCTCACCGAGACAGACAGATACGCAGTATTTT. It encodes CASSPRQTDTQYF.

The genes are TRBV10-3 and TRBJ2-5; the D call may be TRBD1 or TRBD2 (6 bases each). V was trimmed by 4 bases and J by 5 bases, leaving 11 bases between them. The germline V gene has CDR1 ENHRY and CDR2 SYGVKD. The CDR3 sequence is 13 residues long. The CDR3 here is CAISAGAGETQYF. CDR3 in DNA: TGTGCCATCAGTGCGGGGGCGGGGGAGACCCAGTACTTC.

The chain links TRBV28 to TRBJ2-7; 8 nucleotides align to TRBD1. Germline V CDR1 and CDR2: MDHEN, SYDVKM. The CDR3 contains 19 residues. The junction had 19 bases not matched to a gene; V was cut back by 6 bases and J by 0 bases. The CDR3 loop reads CASRPNPFRRDRPSYEQYF. The CDR3 DNA sequence: TGTGCCAGCAGACCTAATCCCTTCCGTAGGGACAGGCCCTCCTACGAGCAGTACTTC.

This rearrangement joins TRBV12-5 to TRBJ2-7; the D is unclear. The length of the CDR3 is 15 residues. Germline V gives CDR1 LGHNT, CDR2 FRNRAP. Trimming took 3 bases from V and 4 from J, leaving 16 bases between them. The CDR3: CASGFRLDGVYEQYF. The DNA for the CDR3 is TGTGCTAGTGGTTTCAGACTGGACGGAGTATACGAGCAGTACTTC.

This chain uses TRBV10-2 with TRBJ2-7; D gene unclear. Trimming removed 4 bases at V and 6 bases at J, with 13 bases between. The germline V gene has CDR1 WSHSY and CDR2 SAAADI. The CDR3 runs 13 residues. The CDR3 region is CASSARRPAEQYF. The CDR3 region has the DNA TGCGCCAGCAGTGCCCGACGGCCGGCCGAGCAGTACTTC.

The table lists this clone with a count of one. The V and J genes are TRBV30 and TRBJ1-1; no firm D call. The ends were cut back, 0 bases at V and 6 bases at J, with 11 bases in the middle. The CDR3 has 13 amino acids. CDR1 is GTSNPN and CDR2 is SVGIG in the germline V gene (reference sequence). CDR3 loop: CAWSVTPFPEAFF. The CDR3 DNA reads TGTGCCTGGAGTGTAACCCCCTTCCCTGAAGCTTTCTTT. Variable domain in full (rest from reference TRBV30 and TRBJ1-1): SQTIHQWPATLVQPVGSPLSLECTVEGTSNPNLYWYRQAAGRGLQLLFYSVGIGQISSEVPQNLSASRPQDRQFILSSKKLLLSDSGFYLCAWSVTPFPEAFFGQGTRLTVV.

This clone turned up a few times. A read error likely explains this, since a far larger clone differs by one base. This sequence joins TRBV3-1 (or the pseudogene TRBV3-2) and TRBJ2-2; no clear D. The CDR3 covers 12 residues. The V gene's germline CDR1 is LGHDT and CDR2 YNNKEL (reference sequence). Trimming took off 5 bases at V and 2 bases at J, with 3 bases between the two ends. CDR3 bases: TGTGCCAGCAGCTTCAACACCGGGGAGCTGTTTTTT. This gives the protein CASSFNTGELFF.

The genes are TRBV5-1 and TRBJ2-7; tentatively, D is TRBD1 or TRBD2 (5 bases each). The CDR3 totals 16 residues. Trimming shortened V by 5 bases and J by 2 bases, and 20 bases separated the two germline ends. Looked up from germline, CDR1 is SGHRS and CDR2 is YFSETQ. The CDR3 spells CASSPGTPRGTYEQYF. The CDR3, as DNA: TGCGCCAGCAGTCCCGGGACGCCTAGGGGAACCTACGAGCAGTACTTC.

The sample holds a few counts of this clone. The V call is TRBV3-1 (or the pseudogene TRBV3-2), the J call TRBJ2-1, with D perhaps matching TRBD2 (5 bases). With 1 base removed from V and 3 bases from J, the gap between germline ends came to 10 bases. The CDR3 extends over 15 amino acids. CDR1 and CDR2 (germline): LGHDT, YNNKEL (reference sequence). CDR3 loop: CASSQGASHYNEQFF. CDR3 sequence (DNA): TGTGCCAGCAGCCAAGGGGCTAGCCACTACAATGAGCAGTTCTTC.